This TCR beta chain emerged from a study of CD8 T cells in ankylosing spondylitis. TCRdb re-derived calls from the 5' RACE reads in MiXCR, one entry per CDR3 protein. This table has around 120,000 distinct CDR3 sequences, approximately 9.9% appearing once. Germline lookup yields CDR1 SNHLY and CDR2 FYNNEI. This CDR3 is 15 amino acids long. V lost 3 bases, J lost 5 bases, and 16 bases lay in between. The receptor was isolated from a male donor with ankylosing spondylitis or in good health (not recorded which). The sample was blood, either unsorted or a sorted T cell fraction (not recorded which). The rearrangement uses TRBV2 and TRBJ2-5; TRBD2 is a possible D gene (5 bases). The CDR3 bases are TGTGCCAGCAGTGAGGGAGCTAGCCGGTGGGAGACCCAGTACTTC. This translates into CASSEGASRWETQYF.